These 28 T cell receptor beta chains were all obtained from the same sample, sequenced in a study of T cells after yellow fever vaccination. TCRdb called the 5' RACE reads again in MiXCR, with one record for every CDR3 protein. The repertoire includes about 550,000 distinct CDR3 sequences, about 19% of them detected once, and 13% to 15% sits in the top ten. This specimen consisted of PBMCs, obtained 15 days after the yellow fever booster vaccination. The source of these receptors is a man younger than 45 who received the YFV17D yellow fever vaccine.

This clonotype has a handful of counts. The CDR3 region is CASTSASSYEQYF. The CDR3 DNA reads as TGTGCCAGCACCAGCGCCAGCTCCTACGAGCAGTACTTC. V usage is TRBV6-6 and J usage is TRBJ2-7; D uncertain. The CDR3 spans 13 residues. In germline, CDR1 is MNHNY, CDR2 SVGAGI (reference sequence). The V and J ends lost 7 bases and 0 bases respectively, with 10 bases between them.

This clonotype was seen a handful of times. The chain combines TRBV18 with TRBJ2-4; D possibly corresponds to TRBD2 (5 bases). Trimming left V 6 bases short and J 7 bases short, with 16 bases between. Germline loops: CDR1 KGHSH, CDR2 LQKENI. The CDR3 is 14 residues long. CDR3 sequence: CASSQRSGSNIQYF. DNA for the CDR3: TGTGCCAGCTCGCAGAGGTCGGGGTCTAACATTCAGTACTTC.

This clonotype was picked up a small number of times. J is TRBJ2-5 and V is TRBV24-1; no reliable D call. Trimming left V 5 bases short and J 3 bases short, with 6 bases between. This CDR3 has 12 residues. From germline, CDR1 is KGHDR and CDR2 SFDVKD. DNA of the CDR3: TGTGCCACCAGTGGTGGGAAAGAGACCCAGTACTTC. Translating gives CATSGGKETQYF.

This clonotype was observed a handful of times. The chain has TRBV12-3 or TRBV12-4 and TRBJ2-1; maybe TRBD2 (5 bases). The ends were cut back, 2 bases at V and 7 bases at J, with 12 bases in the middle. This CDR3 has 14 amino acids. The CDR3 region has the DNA TGTGCCAGCAGTTTAAGGCGTGGCGGGAATGAGCAGTTCTTC. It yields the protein CASSLRRGGNEQFF.

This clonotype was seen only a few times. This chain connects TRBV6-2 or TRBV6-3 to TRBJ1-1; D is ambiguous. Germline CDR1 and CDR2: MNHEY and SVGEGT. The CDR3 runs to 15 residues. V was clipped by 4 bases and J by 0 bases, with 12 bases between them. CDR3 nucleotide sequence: TGTGCCAGCAGTTTTCCAAGGACGGTGAACACTGAAGCTTTCTTT. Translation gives CASSFPRTVNTEAFF.

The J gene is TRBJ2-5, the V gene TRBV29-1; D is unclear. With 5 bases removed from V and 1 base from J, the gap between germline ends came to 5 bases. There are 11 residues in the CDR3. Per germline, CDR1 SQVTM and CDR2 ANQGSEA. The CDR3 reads CSVSIQETQYF. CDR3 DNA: TGCAGCGTTTCTATCCAAGAGACCCAGTACTTC.

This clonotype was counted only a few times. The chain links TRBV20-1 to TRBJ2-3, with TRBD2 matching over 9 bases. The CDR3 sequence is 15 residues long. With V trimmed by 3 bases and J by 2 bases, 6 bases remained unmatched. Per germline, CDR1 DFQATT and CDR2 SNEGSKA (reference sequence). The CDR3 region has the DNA TGCAGTGCTAGCTCGGTAGCGGGAGCCACAGATACGCAGTATTTT. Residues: CSASSVAGATDTQYF.

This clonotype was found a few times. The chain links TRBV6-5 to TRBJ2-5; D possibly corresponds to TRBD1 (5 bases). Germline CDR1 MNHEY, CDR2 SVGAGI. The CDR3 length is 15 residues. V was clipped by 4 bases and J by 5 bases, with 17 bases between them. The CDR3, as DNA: TGTGCCAGCAGTTCTACGGCGATCCCAGGGGAGACCCAGTACTTC. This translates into CASSSTAIPGETQYF.

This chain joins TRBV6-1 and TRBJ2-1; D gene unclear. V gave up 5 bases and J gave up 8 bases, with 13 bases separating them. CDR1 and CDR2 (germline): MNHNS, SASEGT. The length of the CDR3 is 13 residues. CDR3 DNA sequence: TGTGCCAGCAGTCGTCTCCTATACGATGAGCAGTTCTTC. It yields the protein CASSRLLYDEQFF.

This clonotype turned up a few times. The CDR3 sequence is CASSINGQGNSPLHF. For the CDR3, the DNA is TGTGCCAGTAGTATAAATGGACAGGGCAATTCACCCCTCCACTTT. The gene calls are TRBV19 and TRBJ1-6; 8 nucleotides align to TRBD1. Per the germline V gene, CDR1 is LNHDA and CDR2 is SQIVND (reference sequence). V shed 2 bases, J shed 7 bases, and the junction held 4 bases outside the gene matches. The CDR3 runs to 15 residues.

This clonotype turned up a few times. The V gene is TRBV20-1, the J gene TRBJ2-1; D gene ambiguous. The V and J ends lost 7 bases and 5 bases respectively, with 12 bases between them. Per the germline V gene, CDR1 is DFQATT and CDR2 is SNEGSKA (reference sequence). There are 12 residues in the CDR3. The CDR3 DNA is TGCAGTGTCCCCATTAACAACAATGAGCAGTTCTTC. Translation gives CSVPINNNEQFF.

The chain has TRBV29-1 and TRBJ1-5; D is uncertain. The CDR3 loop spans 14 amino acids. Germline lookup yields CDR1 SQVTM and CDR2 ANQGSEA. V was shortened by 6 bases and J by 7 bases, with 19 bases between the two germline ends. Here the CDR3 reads CSVRTTTPGQPQHF. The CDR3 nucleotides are TGCAGCGTCCGCACGACCACCCCTGGGCAGCCCCAGCATTTT. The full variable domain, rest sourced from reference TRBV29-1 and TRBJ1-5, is SAVISQKPSRDICQRGTSLTIQCQVDSQVTMMFWYRQQPGQSLTLIATANQGSEATYESGFVIDKFPISRPNLTFSTLTVSNMSPEDSSIYLCSVRTTTPGQPQHFGDGTRLSIL.

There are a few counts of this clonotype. This CDR3 reads CASSLGSLEAFF. The CDR3 nucleotides are TGTGCCAGCAGCTTAGGATCCCTCGAAGCTTTCTTT. V and J are TRBV5-6 and TRBJ1-1; D not resolved. The V and J ends lost 2 bases and 8 bases respectively, with 10 bases between them. The CDR3 is 12 amino acids. Germline V CDR1 and CDR2: SGHDT, YYEEEE.

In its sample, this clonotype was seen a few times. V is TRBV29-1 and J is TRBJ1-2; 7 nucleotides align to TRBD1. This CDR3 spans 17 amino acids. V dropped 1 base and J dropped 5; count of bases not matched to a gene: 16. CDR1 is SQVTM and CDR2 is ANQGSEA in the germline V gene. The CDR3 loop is CSVEVGQEDFYYYGYTF. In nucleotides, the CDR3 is TGCAGCGTTGAAGTCGGACAGGAGGACTTCTACTATTATGGCTACACCTTC. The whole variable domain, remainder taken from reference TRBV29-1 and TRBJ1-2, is SAVISQKPSRDICQRGTSLTIQCQVDSQVTMMFWYRQQPGQSLTLIATANQGSEATYESGFVIDKFPISRPNLTFSTLTVSNMSPEDSSIYLCSVEVGQEDFYYYGYTFGSGTRLTVV.

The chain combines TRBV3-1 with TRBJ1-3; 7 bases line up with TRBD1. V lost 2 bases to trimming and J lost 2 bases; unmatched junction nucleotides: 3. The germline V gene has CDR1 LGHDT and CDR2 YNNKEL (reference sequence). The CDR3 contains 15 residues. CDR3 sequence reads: CASSQRGGPGNTIYF. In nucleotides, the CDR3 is TGTGCCAGCAGCCAACGAGGGGGCCCTGGAAACACCATATATTTT.

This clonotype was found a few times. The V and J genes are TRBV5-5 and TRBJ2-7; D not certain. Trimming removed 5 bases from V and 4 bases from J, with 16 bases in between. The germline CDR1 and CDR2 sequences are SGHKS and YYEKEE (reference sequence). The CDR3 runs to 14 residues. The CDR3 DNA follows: TGTGCCAGCAGAGGGATGTGGCAGCCTTACGAGCAGTACTTC. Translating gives CASRGMWQPYEQYF. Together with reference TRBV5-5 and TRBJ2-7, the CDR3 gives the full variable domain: DAGVTQSPTHLIKTRGQQVTLRCSPISGHKSVSWYQQVLGQGPQFIFQYYEKEERGRGNFPDRFSARQFPNYSSELNVNALLLGDSALYLCASRGMWQPYEQYFGPGTRLTVT.

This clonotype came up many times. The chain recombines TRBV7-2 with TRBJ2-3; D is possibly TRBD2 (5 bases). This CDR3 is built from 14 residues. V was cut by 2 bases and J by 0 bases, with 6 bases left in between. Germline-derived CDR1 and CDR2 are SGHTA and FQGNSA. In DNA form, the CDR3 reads TGTGCCAGCAGCTTAACGGGGAGCACAGATACGCAGTATTTT. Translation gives CASSLTGSTDTQYF.

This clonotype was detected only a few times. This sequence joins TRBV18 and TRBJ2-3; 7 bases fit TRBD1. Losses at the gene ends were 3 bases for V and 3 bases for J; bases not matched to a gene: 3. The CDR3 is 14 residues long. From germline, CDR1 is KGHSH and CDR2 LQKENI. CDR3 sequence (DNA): TGTGCCAGCTCACCGACAGGGCTAACAGATACGCAGTATTTT. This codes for CASSPTGLTDTQYF. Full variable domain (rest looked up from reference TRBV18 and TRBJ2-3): NAGVMQNPRHLVRRRGQEARLRCSPMKGHSHVYWYRQLPEEGLKFMVYLQKENIIDESGMPKERFSAEFPKEGPSILRIQQVVRGDSAAYFCASSPTGLTDTQYFGPGTRLTVL.

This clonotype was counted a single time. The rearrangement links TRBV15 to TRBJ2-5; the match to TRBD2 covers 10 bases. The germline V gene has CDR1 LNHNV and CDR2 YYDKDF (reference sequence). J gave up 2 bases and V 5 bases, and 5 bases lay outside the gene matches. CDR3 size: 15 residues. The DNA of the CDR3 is TGTGCCACCAGCCGGAAGACTAGCGGGCAAGAGACCCAGTACTTC. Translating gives CATSRKTSGQETQYF.

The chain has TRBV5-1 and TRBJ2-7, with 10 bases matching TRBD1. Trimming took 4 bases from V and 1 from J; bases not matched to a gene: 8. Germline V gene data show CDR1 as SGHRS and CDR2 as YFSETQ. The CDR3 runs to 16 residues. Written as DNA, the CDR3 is TGCGCCAGCAGCCCCCAGGACAGGGGGTATTCCTACGAGCAGTACTTC. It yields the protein CASSPQDRGYSYEQYF. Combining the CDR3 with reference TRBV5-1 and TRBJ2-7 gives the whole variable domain KAGVTQTPRYLIKTRGQQVTLSCSPISGHRSVSWYQQTPGQGLQFLFEYFSETQRNKGNFPGRFSGRQFSNSRSEMNVSTLELGDSALYLCASSPQDRGYSYEQYFGPGTRLTVT.

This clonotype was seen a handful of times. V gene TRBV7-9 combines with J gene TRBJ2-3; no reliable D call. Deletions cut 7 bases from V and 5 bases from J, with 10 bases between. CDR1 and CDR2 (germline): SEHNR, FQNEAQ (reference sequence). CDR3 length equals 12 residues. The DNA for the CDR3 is TGTGCCAGCAACCGGCGGTTAGATACGCAGTATTTT. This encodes CASNRRLDTQYF.

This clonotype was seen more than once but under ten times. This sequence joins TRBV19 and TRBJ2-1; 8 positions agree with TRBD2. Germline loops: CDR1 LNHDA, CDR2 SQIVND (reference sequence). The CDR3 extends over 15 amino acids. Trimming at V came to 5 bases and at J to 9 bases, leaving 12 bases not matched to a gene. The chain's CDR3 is CASSYEAGGRTEQFF. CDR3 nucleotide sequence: TGTGCCAGTAGTTATGAGGCGGGAGGTCGTACTGAGCAGTTCTTC.

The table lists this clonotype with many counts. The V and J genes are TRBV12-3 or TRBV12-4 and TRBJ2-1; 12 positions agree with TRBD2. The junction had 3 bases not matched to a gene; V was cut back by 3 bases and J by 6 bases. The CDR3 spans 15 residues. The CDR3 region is CASSFVTSGSNEQFF. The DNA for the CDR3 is TGTGCCAGCAGTTTCGTGACTAGCGGGAGCAATGAGCAGTTCTTC.

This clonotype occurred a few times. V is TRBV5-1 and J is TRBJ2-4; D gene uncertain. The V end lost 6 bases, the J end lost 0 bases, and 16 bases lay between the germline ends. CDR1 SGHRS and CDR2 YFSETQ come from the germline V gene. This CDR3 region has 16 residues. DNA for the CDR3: TGCGCCAGCAATCCTTACGGAGAATCAGCCAAAAACATTCAGTACTTC. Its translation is CASNPYGESAKNIQYF.

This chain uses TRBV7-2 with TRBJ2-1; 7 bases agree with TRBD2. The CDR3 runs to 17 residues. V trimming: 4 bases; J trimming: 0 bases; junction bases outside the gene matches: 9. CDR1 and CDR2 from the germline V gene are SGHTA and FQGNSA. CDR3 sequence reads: CASSSASGGISYNEQFF. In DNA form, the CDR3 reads TGTGCCAGCAGCTCCGCCTCGGGAGGTATCTCCTACAATGAGCAGTTCTTC.

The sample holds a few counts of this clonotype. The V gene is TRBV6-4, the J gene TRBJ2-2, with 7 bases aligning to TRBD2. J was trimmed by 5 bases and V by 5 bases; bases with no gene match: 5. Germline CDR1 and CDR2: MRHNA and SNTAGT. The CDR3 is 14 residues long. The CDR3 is CASSRDYETGELFF. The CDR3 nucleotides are TGTGCCAGCAGTCGGGACTACGAAACCGGGGAGCTGTTTTTT.

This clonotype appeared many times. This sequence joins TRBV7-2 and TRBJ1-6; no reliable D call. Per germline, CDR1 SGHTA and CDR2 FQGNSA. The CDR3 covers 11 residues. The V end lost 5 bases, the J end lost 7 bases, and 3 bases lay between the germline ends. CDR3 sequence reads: CASSLNSPLHF. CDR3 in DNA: TGTGCCAGCAGCCTGAATTCACCCCTCCACTTT. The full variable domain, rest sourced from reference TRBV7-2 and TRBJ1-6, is GAGVSQSPSNKVTEKGKDVELRCDPISGHTALYWYRQSLGQGLEFLIYFQGNSAPDKSGLPSDRFSAERTGGSVSTLTIQRTQQEDSAVYLCASSLNSPLHFGNGTRLTVT.

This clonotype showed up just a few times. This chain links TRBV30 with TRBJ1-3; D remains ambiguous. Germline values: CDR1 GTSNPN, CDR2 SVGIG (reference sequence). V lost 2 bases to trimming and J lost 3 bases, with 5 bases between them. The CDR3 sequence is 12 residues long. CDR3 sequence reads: CAWSQGGNTIYF. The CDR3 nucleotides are TGTGCCTGGAGTCAAGGTGGAAACACCATATATTTT. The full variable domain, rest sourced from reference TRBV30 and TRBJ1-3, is SQTIHQWPATLVQPVGSPLSLECTVEGTSNPNLYWYRQAAGRGLQLLFYSVGIGQISSEVPQNLSASRPQDRQFILSSKKLLLSDSGFYLCAWSQGGNTIYFGEGSWLTVV.